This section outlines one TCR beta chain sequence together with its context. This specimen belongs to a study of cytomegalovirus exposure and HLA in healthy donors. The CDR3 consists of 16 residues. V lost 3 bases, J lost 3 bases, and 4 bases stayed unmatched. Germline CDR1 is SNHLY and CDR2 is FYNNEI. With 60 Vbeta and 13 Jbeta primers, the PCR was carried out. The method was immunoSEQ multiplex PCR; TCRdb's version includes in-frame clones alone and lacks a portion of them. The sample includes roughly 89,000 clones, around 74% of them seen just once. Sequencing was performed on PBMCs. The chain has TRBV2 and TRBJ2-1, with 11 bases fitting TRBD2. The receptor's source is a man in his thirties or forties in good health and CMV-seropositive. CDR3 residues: CASSETSGTYYNEQFF. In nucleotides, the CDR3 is TGTGCCAGCAGTGAGACTAGCGGGACCTACTACAATGAGCAGTTCTTC.